The clone carrying this TCR beta chain has a count of ten or more. Its cognate antigen is unknown. The sample comes from a study of regulatory T cells in long-lasting Graves disease. General study results and limits: Patients with persistent disease showed a bias toward TRBV28, TRBJ1-2 and TRBJ2-5.

This CDR3 is 13 amino acids long. The junction had 5 bases not matched to a gene; V was cut back by 3 bases and J by 8 bases. Per the germline V gene, CDR1 is MNHEY and CDR2 is SMNVEV (reference sequence). Time point denoted: newly diagnosed GD, antithyroid drugs for less than 3 months. After RNA was extracted from PBMCs, the TCR library was made from it. Building of the TCR beta libraries involved iRepertoire HTBI primers and Arm-PCR of CDR3 regions. TCRdb reanalysed the multiplex PCR reads using MiXCR and keeps one entry per CDR3 protein. This table holds about 540,000 distinct CDR3 sequences, roughly 12% found once. The same data also went into a second study, on T cells in Graves' hyperthyroidism and ophthalmopathy. Turning to that study: Using the HTBI primer set, a first-round RT-PCR was run on the TCR CDR3. Blood samples included most of the expanded thyroid clonotypes exceeding 0.001.

This receptor was taken from a man in his thirties or forties with Graves disease. The rearrangement uses TRBV27 and TRBJ1-1, with 8 bases identical to TRBD1. Sequencing used peripheral blood mononuclear cells (PBMCs), obtained at new diagnosis, from a patient treated with antithyroid drugs. The CDR3 nucleotides are TGTGCCAGCAGTTTTTCGACAGGGGAAGAAGCTTTCTTT. Translated: CASSFSTGEEAFF.